This T cell receptor (beta chain) stems from a study of response to subunit inactivated influenza vaccine. Study-wide results and limits: Each seasonal flu vaccination may recruit only limited new T cells, authors suggested.

This CDR3 has 15 amino acids. Germline CDR1 and CDR2: SGHVS and FNYEAQ. Trimming pared 2 bases from V and 3 bases from J, leaving 14 bases between. This clonotype showed up just a few times. Its antigen is not identified. TCRdb independently ran MiXCR on the RT-PCR reads; one entry per CDR3 protein. The table lists a few hundred thousand distinct CDR3 sequences, approximately 7.2% of them singletons. The rearrangement uses TRBV7-6 and TRBJ2-7; possible D gene TRBD2, 6 bases. The sequencing here drew on PBMCs from blood, taken approximately 25 months after vaccination. The TCR comes from a man between 50 and 69 years old who received an inactivated influenza vaccine. The CDR3 spells CASSLPGTPSYEQYF. CDR3 nucleotides: TGTGCCAGCAGCTTACCCGGGACTCCAAGCTACGAGCAGTACTTC.